Each of the 30 T cell receptor beta chains below was sequenced from the same sample in a study of Ad26.COV2.S vaccination and SARS-CoV-2 variants. Specified treatment: approximately 18 received Ad26.COV2.S at low or high dose, single or two shots; 5 received placebo; per-sample allocation not given. Repertoires come from day 63 after the first vaccine or placebo injection. TCRdb keeps only in-frame clones here, not all; method: immunoSEQ multiplex PCR. The data show roughly 700,000 clones, approximately 88% seen once. Specimen: peripheral blood, collected in a trial of Ad26.COV2.S vaccine versus placebo. The receptor set was obtained from a person between 18 and 59 years old who received the Ad26.COV2.S COVID-19 vaccine or a placebo.

DNA of the CDR3: TGTGCCACCAGCAGAGAAGGCCATTATAGCAATCAGCCCCAGCATTTT. It specifies CATSREGHYSNQPQHF. The V call is TRBV15, the J call TRBJ1-5; D uncertain. CDR3 length: 16 residues. The germline gives CDR1 LNHNV, CDR2 YYDKDF (reference sequence). Trimming pared 0 bases from V and 0 bases from J, leaving 9 bases between.

The chain recombines TRBV19 with TRBJ2-3, with TRBD2 matching over 14 bases. The CDR3 spans 16 residues. Germline V lookup: CDR1 LNHDA, CDR2 SQIVND (reference sequence). Trimming removed 4 bases from V and 11 bases from J; junction bases left unmatched: 11. CDR3 region: CASSSGTSGGPFWQYF. The CDR3 DNA follows: TGTGCCAGTAGTAGCGGGACTAGCGGGGGACCCTTTTGGCAGTATTTT. The variable domain in full, with the rest retrieved from reference TRBV19 and TRBJ2-3, is DGGITQSPKYLFRKEGQNVTLSCEQNLNHDAMYWYRQDPGQGLRLIYYSQIVNDFQKGDIAEGYSVSREKKESFPLTVTSAQKNPTAFYLCASSSGTSGGPFWQYFGPGTRLTVL.

The rearrangement links TRBV6-1 to TRBJ2-1; TRBD2 aligns across 13 bases. This CDR3 comprises 17 residues. CDR1 and CDR2 (germline): MNHNS, SASEGT. After removal of 0 bases from V and 8 bases from J, the junction contained 7 bases not matched to a gene. CDR3 sequence reads: CASSEAQGLAGDDEQFF. For the CDR3, the DNA is TGTGCCAGCAGTGAAGCTCAAGGACTAGCGGGGGACGATGAGCAGTTCTTC.

V gene TRBV24-1 combines with J gene TRBJ2-7; D may match TRBD1 or TRBD2 (5 bases each). Germline CDR1 KGHDR, CDR2 SFDVKD. The CDR3 consists of 15 residues. V was pared by 4 bases and J by 2 bases, with 14 bases between. The CDR3 protein is CATSESGTTAYEQYF. The CDR3 DNA sequence: TGTGCCACCAGTGAATCCGGGACCACGGCCTACGAGCAGTACTTC.

The chain uses TRBV29-1 and TRBJ1-1; perhaps TRBD1 as D (6 bases). The V end was cut by 4 bases, the J end by 3 bases, with 9 bases between. The length of the CDR3 is 12 residues. Germline CDR1 and CDR2: SQVTM and ANQGSEA. CDR3 DNA sequence: TGCAGCGTTGTAGAGGGGGACACTGAAGCTTTCTTT. Translated: CSVVEGDTEAFF. Complete variable domain (other parts from reference TRBV29-1 and TRBJ1-1): SAVISQKPSRDICQRGTSLTIQCQVDSQVTMMFWYRQQPGQSLTLIATANQGSEATYESGFVIDKFPISRPNLTFSTLTVSNMSPEDSSIYLCSVVEGDTEAFFGQGTRLTVV.

The sample holds one count of this clone. The chain joins TRBV6-5 to TRBJ2-7; the D call may be TRBD1 or TRBD2 (5 bases each). The CDR3 sequence is 13 residues long. The germline V gene has CDR1 MNHEY and CDR2 SVGAGI. V was cut by 9 bases and J by 3 bases, with 15 bases left in between. The CDR3 loop is CASPRDGGYEQYF. The CDR3 DNA follows: TGTGCCAGTCCACGGGACGGTGGCTACGAGCAGTACTTC.

Notes on this clone: Additional DNA sequences in this sample encode the identical CDR3. The chain couples TRBV18 to TRBJ2-5, with D tentatively TRBD1 (6 bases). CDR1 and CDR2 from the germline V gene are KGHSH and LQKENI. Trimming stripped 6 bases from V and 3 bases from J, with 11 bases between. CDR3 size: 13 residues. This CDR3 reads CASSLGQKETQYF. CDR3 DNA: TGTGCCAGCTCTCTCGGACAGAAAGAGACCCAGTACTTC.

The CDR3 is CASSQVHGRGSGGETQYF. The CDR3 coding sequence is TGTGCCAGCAGCCAAGTTCACGGTCGCGGGAGTGGCGGAGAGACCCAGTACTTC. The V gene is TRBV3-1 (or the pseudogene TRBV3-2), the J gene TRBJ2-5; 7 bases align to TRBD2. The CDR3 is 18 amino acids. Germline trimming cut 1 base from V and 4 bases from J; bases unmatched to any gene: 15. Per the germline V gene, CDR1 is LGHDT and CDR2 is YNNKEL (reference sequence).

V is TRBV5-1 and J is TRBJ1-1; TRBD1 matches at 8 bases. This CDR3 spans 15 amino acids. Germline V CDR1 and CDR2: SGHRS, YFSETQ. With 0 bases clipped from V and 5 bases from J, the junction kept 6 bases outside the gene matches. The CDR3 DNA follows: TGCGCCAGCAGCTTGGCGGGACAGGACGGGACTGAAGCTTTCTTT. Translation: CASSLAGQDGTEAFF. The full variable domain, completed using reference TRBV5-1 and TRBJ1-1, is KAGVTQTPRYLIKTRGQQVTLSCSPISGHRSVSWYQQTPGQGLQFLFEYFSETQRNKGNFPGRFSGRQFSNSRSEMNVSTLELGDSALYLCASSLAGQDGTEAFFGQGTRLTVV.

This clone was counted a single time. This rearrangement joins TRBV4-2 to TRBJ2-7; 11 nucleotides line up with TRBD2. V dropped 2 bases and J dropped 1; count of bases not matched to a gene: 1. There are 15 residues in the CDR3. CDR1 and CDR2 (germline): LGHNA, YNFKEQ. The CDR3 region has the DNA TGTGCCAGCAGCCAAAGACTAGCGGGGTCCTACGAGCAGTACTTC. Encoded protein: CASSQRLAGSYEQYF.

The chain recombines TRBV7-8 with TRBJ1-2, with 9 nucleotides matching TRBD1. With V trimmed by 1 base and J by 8 bases, 5 bases remained unmatched. Per germline, CDR1 SGHVS and CDR2 FQNEAQ. The CDR3 totals 14 residues. This CDR3 is CASSLVQGAGGYTF. For the CDR3, the DNA is TGTGCCAGCAGCTTAGTACAGGGGGCCGGCGGCTACACCTTC.

The chain is built from TRBV3-1 (or the pseudogene TRBV3-2) and TRBJ2-2; TRBD2 matches at 9 bases. Trimming removed 3 bases from V and 5 bases from J; junction bases left unmatched: 10. The germline V gene has CDR1 LGHDT and CDR2 YNNKEL (reference sequence). The CDR3 contains 17 residues. CDR3 DNA sequence: TGTGCCAGCAGCCAGTATGGTACTAGCGGGCCTACCGGGGAGCTGTTTTTT. Translation gives CASSQYGTSGPTGELFF.

This clone was detected once. Additional DNA sequences in this sample encode the identical CDR3. The chain has TRBV6-2 or TRBV6-3 and TRBJ1-5; no definite D call. Germline CDR1 and CDR2: MNHEY and SVGEGT. V lost 5 bases to trimming and J lost 0 bases, with 5 bases between them. The CDR3 is 13 amino acids. DNA for the CDR3: TGTGCCAGCAGTCTAGATAGCAATCAGCCCCAGCATTTT. Translated: CASSLDSNQPQHF.

The V gene is TRBV3-1 (or the pseudogene TRBV3-2), the J gene TRBJ2-5; D is ambiguous. The CDR3 is 12 amino acids. Germline CDR1 is LGHDT and CDR2 is YNNKEL (reference sequence). Trimming shortened V by 1 base and J by 7 bases, and 7 bases separated the two germline ends. CDR3 amino acids: CASSQVVSTQYF. Written as DNA, the CDR3 is TGTGCCAGCAGCCAAGTGGTTTCGACCCAGTACTTC.

The chain has TRBV25-1 and TRBJ1-2; maybe TRBD1 (5 bases). There are 13 residues in the CDR3. Germline-derived CDR1 and CDR2 are MGHDK and SYGVNS. V lost 6 bases and J 2 bases, leaving 10 bases between the germline ends. The CDR3 nucleotides are TGTGCCAGCAGATCAGAGGGGAACTATGGCTACACCTTC. Its protein is CASRSEGNYGYTF.

J is TRBJ2-7 and V is TRBV4-1; maybe TRBD1 (6 bases). The CDR3 length is 13 residues. V lost 3 bases, J lost 6 bases, and 12 bases lay in between. Looked up from germline, CDR1 is MGHRA and CDR2 is YSYEKL. CDR3 sequence: CASSHPDSLEQYF. Here the CDR3 DNA reads TGCGCCAGCAGCCACCCGGACAGCCTCGAGCAGTACTTC.

V is TRBV7-2 and J is TRBJ2-5; the match to TRBD2 covers 9 bases. CDR1 is SGHTA and CDR2 is FQGNSA in the germline V gene. The CDR3 length is 17 residues. V lost 1 base to trimming and J lost 0 bases; unmatched junction nucleotides: 6. The CDR3 region is CASSLDSGGHYQETQYF. CDR3 coding DNA: TGTGCCAGCAGCTTAGATAGCGGGGGCCACTACCAAGAGACCCAGTACTTC. Combining the CDR3 with reference TRBV7-2 and TRBJ2-5 gives the whole variable domain GAGVSQSPSNKVTEKGKDVELRCDPISGHTALYWYRQSLGQGLEFLIYFQGNSAPDKSGLPSDRFSAERTGGSVSTLTIQRTQQEDSAVYLCASSLDSGGHYQETQYFGPGTRLLVL.

The chain recombines TRBV9 with TRBJ2-2; the D is unclear. The CDR3 is 13 residues long. Trimming shortened V by 7 bases and J by 6 bases, and 13 bases separated the two germline ends. Germline CDR1 and CDR2: SGDLS and YYNGEE. The CDR3 is CASGRVGAGELFF. In DNA, the CDR3 is TGTGCCAGCGGTCGGGTTGGGGCCGGGGAGCTGTTTTTT.

This chain joins TRBV5-4 and TRBJ1-2; D ambiguous. Trimming pared 2 bases from V and 4 bases from J, leaving 12 bases between. The CDR3 spans 14 residues. The V gene's germline CDR1 is SGHNT and CDR2 YYREEE (reference sequence). Here the CDR3 reads CASSLNIESYGYTF. CDR3 DNA sequence: TGTGCCAGCAGCTTAAATATTGAAAGCTATGGCTACACCTTC.

This clone has a single count. The chain has TRBV30 and TRBJ2-1; 11 bases map to TRBD1. CDR1 and CDR2 (germline): GTSNPN, SVGIG (reference sequence). This CDR3 is built from 13 residues. The ends lost 3 bases at V and 10 bases at J; junction bases unmatched: 5. CDR3 amino acids: CAWSADRGREQFF. CDR3 coding DNA: TGTGCCTGGAGCGCGGACAGGGGGCGGGAGCAGTTCTTC. Supplemented by reference TRBV30 and TRBJ2-1, the full variable domain reads SQTIHQWPATLVQPVGSPLSLECTVEGTSNPNLYWYRQAAGRGLQLLFYSVGIGQISSEVPQNLSASRPQDRQFILSSKKLLLSDSGFYLCAWSADRGREQFFGPGTRLTVL.

This rearrangement joins TRBV4-3 to TRBJ1-2, with 9 bases aligning to TRBD1. V lost 0 bases to trimming and J lost 0 bases; unmatched junction nucleotides: 11. CDR3 size: 19 residues. CDR1 and CDR2 from the germline V gene are LGHNA and YSLEER. CDR3 nucleotides: TGCGCCAGCAGCCAAGATCTTGGACAGGGGACCCTGACTAACTATGGCTACACCTTC. It codes for CASSQDLGQGTLTNYGYTF.

The genes are TRBV19 and TRBJ1-1; D gene ambiguous. CDR1 LNHDA and CDR2 SQIVND come from the germline V gene (reference sequence). This CDR3 comprises 15 residues. Trimming took off 1 base at V and 0 bases at J, with 9 bases between the two ends. The DNA for the CDR3 is TGTGCCAGTAGTATAGTAGGCAGTTTGAACACTGAAGCTTTCTTT. Translation: CASSIVGSLNTEAFF.

The chain links TRBV7-9 to TRBJ2-2, with TRBD2 as a possible D gene (5 bases). V was cut by 1 base and J by 3 bases, with 12 bases left in between. Germline CDR1 reads SEHNR; CDR2 reads FQNEAQ (reference sequence). The CDR3 consists of 16 residues. CDR3 nucleotides: TGTGCCAGCAGCTTAGGATTAGGGCGGGACACCGGGGAGCTGTTTTTT. Its protein product is CASSLGLGRDTGELFF.

The V gene is TRBV27, the J gene TRBJ2-5, with a possible D match to TRBD2 (6 bases). This CDR3 contains 14 residues. V was clipped by 3 bases and J by 2 bases, with 10 bases between them. Germline V gives CDR1 MNHEY, CDR2 SMNVEV (reference sequence). CDR3 region: CASSLGEDQETQYF. The CDR3 DNA sequence: TGTGCCAGCAGTTTGGGGGAGGATCAAGAGACCCAGTACTTC.

This clone was picked up one time. This chain joins TRBV18 and TRBJ2-1; D call uncertain. Germline V gene data show CDR1 as KGHSH and CDR2 as LQKENI. Trimming stripped 6 bases from V and 3 bases from J, with 12 bases between. The length of the CDR3 is 14 residues. Here the CDR3 reads CASSADTFYNEQFF. Here the CDR3 DNA reads TGTGCCAGCTCGGCCGACACATTCTACAATGAGCAGTTCTTC.

The chain uses TRBV6-5 and TRBJ1-1; the D gene is possibly TRBD1 (5 bases). Trimming took off 3 bases at V and 3 bases at J, with 11 bases between the two ends. This CDR3 is 14 amino acids long. The V gene's germline CDR1 is MNHEY and CDR2 SVGAGI. The CDR3 region is CASSYQLGDTEAFF. The CDR3 DNA sequence: TGTGCCAGCAGTTATCAGTTGGGGGACACTGAAGCTTTCTTT.

A note on this clone: The junction differs from germline at one of its ends, possibly a read error. J is TRBJ2-7 and V is TRBV7-2; 8 bases match TRBD2. The CDR3 runs 12 residues. CDR1 SGHTA and CDR2 FQGNSA come from the germline V gene. The CDR3 loop is CASSSNGGAQIF. DNA for the CDR3: TGTGCCAGCAGCTCTAACGGGGGGGCACAAATCTTC.

In this sample, this clone turned up a few times. V gene TRBV11-3 combines with J gene TRBJ1-1; possibly TRBD1 for D (5 bases). Looked up from germline, CDR1 is SGHNT and CDR2 is YENEEA. CDR3 length equals 13 residues. Trimming shortened V by 5 bases and J by 1 base, and 8 bases separated the two germline ends. The CDR3 is CASSRDGNTEAFF. The CDR3 bases are TGTGCCAGCAGCAGGGACGGGAACACTGAAGCTTTCTTT.

V and J are TRBV12-5 and TRBJ1-2, with TRBD1 as a possible D gene (5 bases). Germline V lookup: CDR1 LGHNT, CDR2 FRNRAP. The CDR3 runs 14 residues. The V and J ends lost 2 bases and 8 bases respectively, with 15 bases between them. This chain's CDR3 is CASGLYGAGEGYTF. As DNA, the CDR3 is TGTGCTAGTGGTTTGTATGGGGCTGGAGAAGGCTACACCTTC. Full variable domain (missing parts from reference TRBV12-5 and TRBJ1-2): DARVTQTPRHKVTEMGQEVTMRCQPILGHNTVFWYRQTMMQGLELLAYFRNRAPLDDSGMPKDRFSAEMPDATLATLKIQPSEPRDSAVYFCASGLYGAGEGYTFGSGTRLTVV.

The CDR3 DNA follows: TGTGCCACCAGCAGAGATCAAGGGGGACTAGCGGGAGCTCAAGAGACCCAGTACTTC. Translated: CATSRDQGGLAGAQETQYF. The chain recombines TRBV15 with TRBJ2-5; the match to TRBD2 covers 14 bases. The CDR3 length is 19 residues. The germline V gene has CDR1 LNHNV and CDR2 YYDKDF (reference sequence). J gave up 2 bases and V 0 bases, and 8 bases lay outside the gene matches. Full variable domain (missing parts from reference TRBV15 and TRBJ2-5): DAMVIQNPRYQVTQFGKPVTLSCSQTLNHNVMYWYQQKSSQAPKLLFHYYDKDFNNEADTPDNFQSRRPNTSFCFLDIRSPGLGDTAMYLCATSRDQGGLAGAQETQYFGPGTRLLVL.